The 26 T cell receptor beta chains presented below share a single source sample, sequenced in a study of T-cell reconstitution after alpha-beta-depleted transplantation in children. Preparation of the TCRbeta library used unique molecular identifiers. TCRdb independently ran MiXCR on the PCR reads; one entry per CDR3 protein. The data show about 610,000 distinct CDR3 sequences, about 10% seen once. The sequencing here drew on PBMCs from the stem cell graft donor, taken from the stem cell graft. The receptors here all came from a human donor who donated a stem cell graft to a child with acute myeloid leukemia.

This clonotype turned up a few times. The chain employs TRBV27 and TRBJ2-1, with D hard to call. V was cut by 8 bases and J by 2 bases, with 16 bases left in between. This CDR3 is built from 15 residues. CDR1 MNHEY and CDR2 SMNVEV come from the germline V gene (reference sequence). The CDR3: CASSLDNTAYNEQFF. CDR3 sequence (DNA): TGTGCCAGCTCGCTAGACAACACTGCCTACAATGAGCAGTTCTTC.

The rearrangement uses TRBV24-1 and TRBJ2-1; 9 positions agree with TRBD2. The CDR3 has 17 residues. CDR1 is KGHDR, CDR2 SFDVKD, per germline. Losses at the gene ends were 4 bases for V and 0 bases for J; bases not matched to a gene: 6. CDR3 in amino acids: CATSEPSGIGSYNEQFF. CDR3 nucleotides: TGTGCCACCAGTGAGCCTAGCGGGATAGGCTCCTACAATGAGCAGTTCTTC.

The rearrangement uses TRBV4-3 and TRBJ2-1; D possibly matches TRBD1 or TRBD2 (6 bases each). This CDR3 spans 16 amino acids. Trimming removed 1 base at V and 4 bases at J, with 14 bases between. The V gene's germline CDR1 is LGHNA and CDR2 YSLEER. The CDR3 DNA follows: TGCGCCAGCAGCCAAGTAGGGGGGCCGGGGTACAATGAGCAGTTCTTC. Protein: CASSQVGGPGYNEQFF.

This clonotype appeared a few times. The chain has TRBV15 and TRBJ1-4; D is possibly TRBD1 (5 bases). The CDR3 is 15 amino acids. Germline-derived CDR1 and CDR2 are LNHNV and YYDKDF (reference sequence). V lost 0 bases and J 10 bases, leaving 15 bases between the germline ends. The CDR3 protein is CATSREVGRVGKLFF. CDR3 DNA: TGTGCCACCAGCAGAGAGGTGGGCAGGGTGGGAAAACTGTTTTTT.

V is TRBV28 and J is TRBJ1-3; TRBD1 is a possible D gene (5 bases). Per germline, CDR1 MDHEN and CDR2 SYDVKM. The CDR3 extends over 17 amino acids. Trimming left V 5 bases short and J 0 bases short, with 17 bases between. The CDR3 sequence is CASSRATGLRSGNTIYF. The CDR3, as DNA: TGTGCCAGCAGTAGGGCCACGGGACTCCGCTCTGGAAACACCATATATTTT.

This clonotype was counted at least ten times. In DNA form, the CDR3 reads TGTGCCAGCAGGACAATAGGACAGGGGGCGGCCAAAAACATTCAGTACTTC. Translation gives CASRTIGQGAAKNIQYF. The rearrangement uses TRBV27 and TRBJ2-4; 11 bases are a match to TRBD1. The trim removed 6 bases at V and 1 base at J, leaving 8 bases unmatched. The CDR3 loop spans 17 amino acids. The V gene's germline CDR1 is MNHEY and CDR2 SMNVEV (reference sequence).

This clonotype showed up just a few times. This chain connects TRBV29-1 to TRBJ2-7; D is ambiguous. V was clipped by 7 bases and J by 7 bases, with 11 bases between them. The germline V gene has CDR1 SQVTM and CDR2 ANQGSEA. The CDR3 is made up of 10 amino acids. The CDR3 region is CSAGHGEQYF. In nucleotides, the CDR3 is TGCAGCGCCGGGCACGGGGAGCAGTACTTC.

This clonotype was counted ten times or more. The CDR3 spells CASSYMTYEETQYF. CDR3 coding DNA: TGTGCCAGCAGTTACATGACATATGAAGAGACCCAGTACTTC. The V and J genes are TRBV6-2 or TRBV6-3 and TRBJ2-5; D ambiguous. CDR3 length equals 14 residues. V was trimmed by 2 bases and J by 3 bases, leaving 10 bases between them. Germline values: CDR1 MNHEY, CDR2 SVGEGT.

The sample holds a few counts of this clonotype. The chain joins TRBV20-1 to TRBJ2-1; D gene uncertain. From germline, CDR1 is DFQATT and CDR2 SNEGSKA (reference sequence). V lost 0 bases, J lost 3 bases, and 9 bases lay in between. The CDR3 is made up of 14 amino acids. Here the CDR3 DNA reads TGCAGTGCTAGAGATAATCGACGCTACAATGAGCAGTTCTTC. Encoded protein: CSARDNRRYNEQFF.

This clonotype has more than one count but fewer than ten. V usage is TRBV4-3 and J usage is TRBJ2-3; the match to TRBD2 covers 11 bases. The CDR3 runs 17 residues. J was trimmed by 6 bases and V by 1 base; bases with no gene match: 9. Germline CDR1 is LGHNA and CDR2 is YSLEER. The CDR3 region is CASSQAGLAVQGDTQYF. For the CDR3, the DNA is TGCGCCAGCAGCCAAGCGGGACTAGCGGTCCAGGGGGATACGCAGTATTTT.

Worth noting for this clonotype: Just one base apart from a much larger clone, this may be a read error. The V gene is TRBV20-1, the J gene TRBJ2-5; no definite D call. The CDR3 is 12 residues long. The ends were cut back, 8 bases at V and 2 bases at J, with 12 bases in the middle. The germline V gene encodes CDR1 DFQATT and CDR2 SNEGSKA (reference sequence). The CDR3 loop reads CSTQLGQETQYF. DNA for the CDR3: TGCAGTACTCAGCTAGGGCAAGAGACCCAGTACTTC.

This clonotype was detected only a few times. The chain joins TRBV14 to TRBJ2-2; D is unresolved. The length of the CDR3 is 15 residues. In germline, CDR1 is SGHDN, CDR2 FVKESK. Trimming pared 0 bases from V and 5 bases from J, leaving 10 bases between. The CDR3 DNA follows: TGTGCCAGCAGCCAAGATTTGGTCTATACCGGGGAGCTGTTTTTT. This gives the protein CASSQDLVYTGELFF.

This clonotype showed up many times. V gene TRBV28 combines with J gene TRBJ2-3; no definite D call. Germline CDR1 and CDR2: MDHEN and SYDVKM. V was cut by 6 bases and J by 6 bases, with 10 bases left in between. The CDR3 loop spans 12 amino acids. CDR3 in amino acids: CASRKLIDTQYF. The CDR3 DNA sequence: TGTGCCAGCAGAAAGCTGATCGATACGCAGTATTTT.

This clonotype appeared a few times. The CDR3 DNA reads TGCAGTGCTAGGGAGGCAGGGACGAACACTGAAGCTTTCTTT. Its protein product is CSAREAGTNTEAFF. The rearrangement joins TRBV20-1 to TRBJ1-1; D possibly corresponds to TRBD1 (5 bases). CDR3 length equals 14 residues. V was shortened by 3 bases and J by 1 base, with 12 bases between the two germline ends. CDR1 is DFQATT, CDR2 SNEGSKA, per germline (reference sequence).

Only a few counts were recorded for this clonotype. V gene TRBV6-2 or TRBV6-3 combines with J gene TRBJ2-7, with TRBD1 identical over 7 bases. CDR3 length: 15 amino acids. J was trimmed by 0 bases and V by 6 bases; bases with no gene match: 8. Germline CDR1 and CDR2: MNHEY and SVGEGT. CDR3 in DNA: TGTGCCAGCAGAACCGGGACAGCTAACTCCTACGAGCAGTACTTC. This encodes CASRTGTANSYEQYF.

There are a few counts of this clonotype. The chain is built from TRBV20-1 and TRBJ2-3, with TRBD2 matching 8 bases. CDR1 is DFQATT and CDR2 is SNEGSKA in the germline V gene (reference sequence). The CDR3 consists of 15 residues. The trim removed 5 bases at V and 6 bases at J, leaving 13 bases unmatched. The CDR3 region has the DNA TGCAGTGCTCGTCCGGTGGCTAGCGGGTGGGATACGCAGTATTTT. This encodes CSARPVASGWDTQYF.

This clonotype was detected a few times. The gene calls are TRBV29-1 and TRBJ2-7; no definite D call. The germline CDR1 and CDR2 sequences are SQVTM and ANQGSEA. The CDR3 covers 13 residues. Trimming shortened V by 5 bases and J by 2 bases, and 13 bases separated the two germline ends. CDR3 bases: TGCAGCGTTACCGGACCGAAACCCTACGAGCAGTACTTC. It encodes CSVTGPKPYEQYF.

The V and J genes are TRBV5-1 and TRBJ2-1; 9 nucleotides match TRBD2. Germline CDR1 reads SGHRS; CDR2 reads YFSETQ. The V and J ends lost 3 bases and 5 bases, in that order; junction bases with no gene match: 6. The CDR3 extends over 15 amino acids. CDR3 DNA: TGCGCCAGCAGCTATCGGACTAGCGACAACAATGAGCAGTTCTTC. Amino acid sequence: CASSYRTSDNNEQFF.

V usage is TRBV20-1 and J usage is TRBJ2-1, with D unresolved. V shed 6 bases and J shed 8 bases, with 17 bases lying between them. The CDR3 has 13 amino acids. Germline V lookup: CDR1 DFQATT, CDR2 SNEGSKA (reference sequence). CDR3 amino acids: CSARHPQDDEQFF. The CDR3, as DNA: TGCAGTGCACGCCACCCCCAGGACGATGAGCAGTTCTTC.

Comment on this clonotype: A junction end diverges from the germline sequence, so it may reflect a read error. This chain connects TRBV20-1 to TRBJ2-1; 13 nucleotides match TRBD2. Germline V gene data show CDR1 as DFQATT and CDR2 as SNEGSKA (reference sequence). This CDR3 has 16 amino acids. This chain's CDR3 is CSARGPRLAGGNQQFF. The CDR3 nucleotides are TGCAGTGCTAGAGGGCCTCGACTAGCGGGGGGCAATCAGCAGTTCTTC.

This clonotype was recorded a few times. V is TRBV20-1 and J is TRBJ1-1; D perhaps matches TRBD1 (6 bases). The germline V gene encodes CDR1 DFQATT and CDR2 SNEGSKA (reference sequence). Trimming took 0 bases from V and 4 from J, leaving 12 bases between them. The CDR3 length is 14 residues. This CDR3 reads CSARDFGTSTEAFF. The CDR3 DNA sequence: TGCAGTGCTAGAGATTTTGGGACAAGCACTGAAGCTTTCTTT.

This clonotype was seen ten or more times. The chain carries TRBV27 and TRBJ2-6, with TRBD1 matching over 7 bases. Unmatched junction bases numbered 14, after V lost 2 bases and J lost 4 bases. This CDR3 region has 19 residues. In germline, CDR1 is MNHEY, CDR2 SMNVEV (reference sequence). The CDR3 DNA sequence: TGTGCCAGCAGTTTACGGGTGAGACAGGGTTCTTCAGGGGCCAACGTCCTGACTTTC. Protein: CASSLRVRQGSSGANVLTF.

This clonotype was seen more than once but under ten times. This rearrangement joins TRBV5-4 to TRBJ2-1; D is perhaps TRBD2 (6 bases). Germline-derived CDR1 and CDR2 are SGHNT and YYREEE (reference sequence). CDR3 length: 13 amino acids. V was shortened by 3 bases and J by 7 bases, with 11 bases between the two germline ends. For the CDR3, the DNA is TGTGCCAGCAGCTCTCCTAGCGTTAATGAGCAGTTCTTC. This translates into CASSSPSVNEQFF.

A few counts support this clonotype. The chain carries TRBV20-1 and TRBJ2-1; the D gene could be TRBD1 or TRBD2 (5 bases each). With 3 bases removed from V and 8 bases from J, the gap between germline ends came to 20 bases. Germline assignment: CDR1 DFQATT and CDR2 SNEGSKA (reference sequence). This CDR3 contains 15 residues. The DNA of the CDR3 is TGCAGTGCTAGGTTATTGAGTTTGGGGGTGGATGAGCAGTTCTTC. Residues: CSARLLSLGVDEQFF.

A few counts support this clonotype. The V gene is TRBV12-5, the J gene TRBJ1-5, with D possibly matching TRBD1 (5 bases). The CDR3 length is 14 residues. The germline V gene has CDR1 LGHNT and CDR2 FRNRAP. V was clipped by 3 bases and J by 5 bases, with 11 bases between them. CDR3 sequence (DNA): TGTGCTAGTGGTTTAGTGGGGGGGGATCAGCCCCAGCATTTT. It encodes CASGLVGGDQPQHF.

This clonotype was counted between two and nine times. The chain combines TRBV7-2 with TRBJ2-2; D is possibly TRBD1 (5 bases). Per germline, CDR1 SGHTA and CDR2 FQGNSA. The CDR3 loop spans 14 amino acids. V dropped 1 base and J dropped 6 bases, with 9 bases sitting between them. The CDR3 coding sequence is TGTGCCAGCAGCTTAGGTCGACAGTCCGGGGAGCTGTTTTTT. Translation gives CASSLGRQSGELFF.